This TCR beta chain was profiled in a study of beta chain features in type 1 diabetes. Study in general: Cell yields, gender and age were similar in healthy donors and patients.

Trimming took 4 bases from V and 3 from J, leaving 9 bases between them. The CDR3 has 13 amino acids. Germline loops: CDR1 SGHDN, CDR2 FVKESK. This clone showed up just a few times. Its specificity is unknown. Regarding the study as a whole: In comparison with healthy donors, patients had naive, central memory and Treg TCRB repertoires that appeared more similar. When Type 1 diabetes patients were examined, their TCRB CDR3s proved moderately but significantly shorter in all four CD4+ subsets.

Sequenced material consisted of expressed TCRB transcripts (all of the isolated RNA was reverse transcribed). Assay used: immunoSEQ multiplex PCR; TCRdb lists only in-frame clones, some missing. The sample has roughly 170,000 clones, about 13% seen once. The purity of all sorted populations exceeded 98%. J is TRBJ2-5 and V is TRBV14; D is unclear. The sequence came from a woman younger than 35 in good health. Sequenced: central memory CD4+ T cells from blood. DNA of the CDR3: TGTGCCAGCAGCCGCGGAGCCGAAGAGACCCAGTACTTC. It yields the protein CASSRGAEETQYF.